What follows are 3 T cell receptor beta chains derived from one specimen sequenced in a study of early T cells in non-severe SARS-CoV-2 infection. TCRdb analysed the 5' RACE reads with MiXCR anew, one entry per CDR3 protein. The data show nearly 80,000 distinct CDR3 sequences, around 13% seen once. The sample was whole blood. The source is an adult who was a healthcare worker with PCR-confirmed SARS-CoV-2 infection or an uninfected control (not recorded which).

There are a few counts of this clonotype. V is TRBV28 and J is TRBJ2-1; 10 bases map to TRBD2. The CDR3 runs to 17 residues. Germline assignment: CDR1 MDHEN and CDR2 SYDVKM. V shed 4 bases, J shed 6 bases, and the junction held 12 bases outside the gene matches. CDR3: CASSSFSGTSVVNEQFF. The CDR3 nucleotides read TGTGCCAGCAGTTCTTTCTCGGGGACTAGCGTTGTCAATGAGCAGTTCTTC.

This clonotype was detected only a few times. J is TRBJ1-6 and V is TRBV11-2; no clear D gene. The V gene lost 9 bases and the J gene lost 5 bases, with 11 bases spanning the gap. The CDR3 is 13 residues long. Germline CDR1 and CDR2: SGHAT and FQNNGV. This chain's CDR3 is CASTVVHNSPLHF. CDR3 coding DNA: TGTGCCAGTACGGTGGTCCATAATTCACCCCTCCACTTT.

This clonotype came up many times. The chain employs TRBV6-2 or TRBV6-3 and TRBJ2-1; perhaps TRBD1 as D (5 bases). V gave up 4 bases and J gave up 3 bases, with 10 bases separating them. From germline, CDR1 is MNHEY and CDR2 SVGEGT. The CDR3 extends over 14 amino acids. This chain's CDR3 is CASSSETDYNEQFF. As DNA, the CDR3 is TGTGCCAGCAGTTCGGAGACAGACTACAATGAGCAGTTCTTC.